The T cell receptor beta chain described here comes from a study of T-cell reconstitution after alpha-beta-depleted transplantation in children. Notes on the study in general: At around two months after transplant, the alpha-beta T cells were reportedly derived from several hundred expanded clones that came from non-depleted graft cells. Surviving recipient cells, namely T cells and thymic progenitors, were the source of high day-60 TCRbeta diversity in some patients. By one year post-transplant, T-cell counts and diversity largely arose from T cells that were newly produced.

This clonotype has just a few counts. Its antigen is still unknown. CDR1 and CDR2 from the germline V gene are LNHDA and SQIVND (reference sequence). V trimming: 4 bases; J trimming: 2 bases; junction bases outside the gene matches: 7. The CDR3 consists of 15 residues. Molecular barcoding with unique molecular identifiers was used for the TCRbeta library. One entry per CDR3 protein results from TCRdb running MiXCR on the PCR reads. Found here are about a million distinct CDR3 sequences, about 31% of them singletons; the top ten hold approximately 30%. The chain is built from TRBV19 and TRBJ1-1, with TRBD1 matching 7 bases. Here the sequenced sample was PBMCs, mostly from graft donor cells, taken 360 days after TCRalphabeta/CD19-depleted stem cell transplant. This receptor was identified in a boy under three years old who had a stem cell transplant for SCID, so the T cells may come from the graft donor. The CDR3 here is CASSTRDRVNTEAFF. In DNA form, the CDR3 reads TGTGCCAGTAGTACCCGAGACAGGGTAAACACTGAAGCTTTCTTT.